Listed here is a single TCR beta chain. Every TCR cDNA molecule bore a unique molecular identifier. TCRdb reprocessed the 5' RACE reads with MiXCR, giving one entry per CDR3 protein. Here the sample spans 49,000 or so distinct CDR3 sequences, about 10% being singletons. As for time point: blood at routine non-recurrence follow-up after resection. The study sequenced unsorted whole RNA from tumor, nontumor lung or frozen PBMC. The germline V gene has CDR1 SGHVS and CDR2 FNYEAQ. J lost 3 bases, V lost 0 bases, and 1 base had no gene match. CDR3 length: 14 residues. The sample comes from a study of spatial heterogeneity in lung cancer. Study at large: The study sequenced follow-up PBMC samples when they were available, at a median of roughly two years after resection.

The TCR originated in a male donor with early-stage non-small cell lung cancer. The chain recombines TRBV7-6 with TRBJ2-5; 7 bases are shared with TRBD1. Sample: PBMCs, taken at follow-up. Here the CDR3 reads CASSLAGTEETQYF. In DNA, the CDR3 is TGTGCCAGCAGCTTAGCCGGGACAGAAGAGACCCAGTACTTC.